This T cell receptor (beta chain) stems from a study of blood T cell repertoires in COVID-19. The authors' processing: Amplification with reference gene primers provided the estimates of nucleated cell counts. Data came from immunoSEQ multiplex PCR; TCRdb stores just in-frame clones and leaves some out. For V, J and clone size, that table is used; D and trimming come from the DNA. The sample holds hundreds of thousands of clones, 83% seen once. The TCR sequence derives from a woman in her twenties or thirties with COVID-19, enrolled during active disease. Sequencing used peripheral blood.

CDR3 nucleotides: TGTGCCAGTACTCCTCTGGAGGGGACGAACACTGAAGCTTTCTTT. Encoded protein: CASTPLEGTNTEAFF. The chain has TRBV19 and TRBJ1-1, with D perhaps TRBD1 (5 bases). Deletions cut 7 bases from V and 1 base from J, with 16 bases between. Germline-derived CDR1 and CDR2 are LNHDA and SQIVND (reference sequence). This CDR3 region has 15 residues.